Following are 5 T cell receptor beta chains from one sample sequenced in a study of cytomegalovirus exposure and HLA in healthy donors. PCR amplification relied on 60 Vbeta primers (plus 13 Jbeta primers). Assay: immunoSEQ multiplex PCR; the TCRdb copy retains only in-frame clones and omits some. The sample lists 180,000 or so clones; 80% were seen once. The sequenced sample consisted of PBMCs. The receptors here all came from a woman aged 45-65 years in good health and CMV-seropositive.

The J gene is TRBJ2-7, the V gene TRBV27, with 9 bases matching TRBD1. J lost 2 bases, V lost 6 bases, and 5 bases had no gene match. This CDR3 spans 14 amino acids. The germline gives CDR1 MNHEY, CDR2 SMNVEV (reference sequence). For the CDR3, the DNA is TGTGCCAGCAGCCGAACAGGGGGCACCTACGAGCAGTACTTC. This codes for CASSRTGGTYEQYF.

This rearrangement joins TRBV5-1 to TRBJ2-5; D is undetermined. The J call is doubtful: the DNA matches TRBJ2-7 better. From germline, CDR1 is SGHRS and CDR2 YFSETQ. The CDR3 totals 13 residues. CDR3 loop: CASSLSRHHEQYF. The CDR3 nucleotides are TGCGCCAGCAGCTTAAGTCGACACCACGAGCAGTACTTC.

This clone has just a few counts. The rearrangement links TRBV28 to TRBJ2-1; TRBD2 agrees at 10 bases. CDR3 length: 15 amino acids. V lost 6 bases and J lost 2; bases outside the gene matches: 4. In germline, CDR1 is MDHEN, CDR2 SYDVKM. The DNA of the CDR3 is TGTGCCAGCAGGCTAGCGGGAGAAGCCTACAATGAGCAGTTCTTC. The encoded protein is CASRLAGEAYNEQFF.

The chain recombines TRBV19 with TRBJ1-2; the D is unclear. From germline, CDR1 is LNHDA and CDR2 SQIVND (reference sequence). There are 11 residues in the CDR3. V lost 6 bases to trimming and J lost 8 bases, with 10 bases between them. CDR3 in DNA: TGTGCCAGTAGAATCGGAGAGGGCTACACCTTC. Amino acid sequence: CASRIGEGYTF.

The chain uses TRBV11-1 and TRBJ1-1; D is uncertain. Germline loops: CDR1 SGHAT, CDR2 FQDESV (reference sequence). This CDR3 comprises 14 residues. Trimming removed 5 bases at V and 2 bases at J, with 12 bases between. CDR3 sequence reads: CASSPREFNTEAFF. The DNA for the CDR3 is TGTGCCAGCAGCCCGCGGGAGTTCAACACTGAAGCTTTCTTT.